The text below deals with one T cell receptor beta chain. The antigen is undetermined. This sample is drawn from a study of T cells in localized non-small cell lung cancer. Study-wide points: Heterogeneity is still possible, as just one tumor region was sequenced.

Germline CDR1 is LNHDA and CDR2 is SQIVND (reference sequence). The CDR3 has 13 residues. V lost 7 bases and J 11 bases, leaving 17 bases between the germline ends. Generated by immunoSEQ multiplex PCR, the TCRdb table keeps only in-frame clones and is missing some. The sample has some 25,000 clones; 90% to 95% are singletons. The specimen comprised peripheral blood, sampled before any cancer treatment. The chain carries TRBV19 and TRBJ1-4; possible D gene TRBD1, 5 bases. The sequence was obtained from a woman between 40 and 69 years old with stage I lung adenocarcinoma. CDR3 bases: TGTGCCAGTATAGGTGGCCGCGGGGGTAAACTGTTTTTT. Translation: CASIGGRGGKLFF.